This T cell receptor (beta chain) was captured by sequencing in a study of Tregs in tolerant kidney transplant recipients. Study-wide results and limits: Biological reproducibility was not directly addressed in this study. Findings come from small patient numbers and require larger validation.

With 6 bases clipped from V and 2 bases from J, the junction kept 5 bases outside the gene matches. CDR1 is MNHEY, CDR2 SVGAGI, per germline. There are 15 residues in the CDR3. The data were produced by immunoSEQ multiplex PCR, yet TCRdb's version contains in-frame clones alone and is incomplete. This sample has roughly 49,000 clones, with under 95% found just once. As to this clone: Its antigen is undetermined.

The sequence was obtained from a human donor in good health. V gene TRBV6-5 combines with J gene TRBJ2-1, with 9 bases matching TRBD1. Sequencing was carried out using Tregs from blood. The DNA of the CDR3 is TGTGCCAGCAGAGCCGGGACAGGGACCTACAATGAGCAGTTCTTC. Translated: CASRAGTGTYNEQFF.